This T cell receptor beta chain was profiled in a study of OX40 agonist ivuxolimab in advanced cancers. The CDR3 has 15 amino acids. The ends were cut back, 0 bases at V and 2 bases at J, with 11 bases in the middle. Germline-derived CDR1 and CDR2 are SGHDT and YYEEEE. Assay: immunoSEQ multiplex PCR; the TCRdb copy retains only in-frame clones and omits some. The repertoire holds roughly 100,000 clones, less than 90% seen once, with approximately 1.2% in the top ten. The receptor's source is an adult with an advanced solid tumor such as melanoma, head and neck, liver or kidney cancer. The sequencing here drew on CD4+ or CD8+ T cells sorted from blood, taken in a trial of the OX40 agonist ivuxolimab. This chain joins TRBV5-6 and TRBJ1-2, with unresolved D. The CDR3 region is CASSLVSGGNYGYTF. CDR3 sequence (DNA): TGTGCCAGCAGCTTGGTGTCTGGAGGGAACTATGGCTACACCTTC.